The 22 T cell receptor beta chains below come from one sample, sequenced in a study of blood T cell repertoires in COVID-19. Using immunoSEQ multiplex PCR, the repertoire was profiled, and TCRdb retains in-frame clones only, with some absent. Of around 280,000 clones in the sample, 89% are singletons; the top ten hold less than 2%. Sequencing was carried out using PBMCs or T cells enriched from blood (not recorded which). The receptors here all came from a woman aged 40 to 50 who had recovered from COVID-19.

The chain joins TRBV6-5 to TRBJ1-2; TRBD1 aligns across 7 bases. The CDR3 is 14 amino acids. J gave up 6 bases and V 0 bases, and 4 bases lay outside the gene matches. Germline V gene data show CDR1 as MNHEY and CDR2 as SVGAGI. The CDR3 region has the DNA TGTGCCAGCAGTTACTCAGGGGGCGCAAATGGCTACACCTTC. Translating it yields CASSYSGGANGYTF.

The rearrangement links TRBV19 to TRBJ2-1, with 8 bases matching TRBD2. The CDR3 spans 14 residues. Unmatched junction bases numbered 2, after V lost 1 base and J lost 6 bases. From germline, CDR1 is LNHDA and CDR2 SQIVND (reference sequence). This CDR3 is CASSIAGGRNEQFF. The DNA of the CDR3 is TGTGCCAGTAGTATAGCGGGAGGGCGCAATGAGCAGTTCTTC.

The CDR3 region is CASSQDGTGRYEQYF. The CDR3 coding sequence is TGCGCCAGCAGCCAAGACGGGACAGGGAGGTACGAGCAGTACTTC. The chain combines TRBV4-3 with TRBJ2-7; 9 bases map to TRBD1. CDR1 and CDR2 (germline): LGHNA, YSLEER. With V trimmed by 0 bases and J by 4 bases, 4 bases remained unmatched. The CDR3 extends over 15 amino acids.

The chain carries TRBV4-1 and TRBJ2-7; 7 nucleotides align to TRBD1. The junction had 19 bases not matched to a gene; V was cut back by 6 bases and J by 2 bases. The CDR3 consists of 18 residues. Germline CDR1 MGHRA, CDR2 YSYEKL. CDR3 region: CASSQKGFQGDIPYEQYF. DNA of the CDR3: TGCGCCAGCAGTCAAAAAGGGTTCCAGGGGGACATACCCTACGAGCAGTACTTC.

This clone was found a few times. The rearrangement links TRBV7-3 to TRBJ1-2; 8 bases fit TRBD1. Looked up from germline, CDR1 is SGHTA and CDR2 is FQGTGA. The ends lost 4 bases at V and 8 bases at J; junction bases unmatched: 3. The CDR3 consists of 12 residues. The CDR3 loop reads CASSSYRGGYTF. CDR3 bases: TGTGCCAGCAGCTCTTACAGGGGGGGCTACACCTTC.

CDR3 amino acids: CASSGGTKNTGELFF. The CDR3 DNA reads TGTGCCAGCAGCGGGGGGACTAAGAACACCGGGGAGCTGTTTTTT. This sequence joins TRBV11-2 and TRBJ2-2; 7 nucleotides agree with TRBD2. The CDR3 sequence is 15 residues long. The germline V gene encodes CDR1 SGHAT and CDR2 FQNNGV. Trimming cost V 5 bases and J 1 base; bases outside gene matches: 4.

Only a few counts were recorded for this clone. V usage is TRBV5-1 and J usage is TRBJ1-1; the D gene is possibly TRBD1 (6 bases). Germline V gives CDR1 SGHRS, CDR2 YFSETQ. CDR3 length equals 14 residues. Trimming took off 7 bases at V and 0 bases at J, with 13 bases between the two ends. The CDR3 region has the DNA TGCGCCAGCCAAAAAGGGGGTATGAACACTGAAGCTTTCTTT. This sequence encodes CASQKGGMNTEAFF.

Here the CDR3 DNA reads TGTGCCAGCCCCTTGGACAGGGGGAGGATAACGTCACCCCTCCACTTT. It specifies CASPLDRGRITSPLHF. V usage is TRBV27 and J usage is TRBJ1-6, with TRBD1 matching 10 bases. The CDR3 is made up of 16 amino acids. V gave up 8 bases and J gave up 10 bases; unmatched junction bases: 14. In germline, CDR1 is MNHEY, CDR2 SMNVEV (reference sequence).

This clone has only one observation. This rearrangement joins TRBV18 to TRBJ1-1, with D unresolved. Trimming took off 5 bases at V and 0 bases at J, with 10 bases between the two ends. The CDR3 sequence is 14 residues long. The germline V gene encodes CDR1 KGHSH and CDR2 LQKENI. CDR3 amino acids: CASSATPMNTEAFF. Here the CDR3 DNA reads TGTGCCAGCTCAGCGACACCCATGAACACTGAAGCTTTCTTT.

About this clone: Other DNA sequences in this specimen translate into the identical CDR3. J is TRBJ1-2 and V is TRBV2, with a possible D match to TRBD1 (6 bases). The length of the CDR3 is 13 residues. V lost 6 bases, J lost 1 base, and 9 bases lay in between. Germline values: CDR1 SNHLY, CDR2 FYNNEI. For the CDR3, the DNA is TGTGCCAGCAGCCCGGACAGTAACTATGGCTACACCTTC. Amino acids: CASSPDSNYGYTF.

Only one count was recorded for this clone. V and J are TRBV7-9 and TRBJ1-1; 7 bases match TRBD1. CDR1 SEHNR and CDR2 FQNEAQ come from the germline V gene (reference sequence). Trimming at V came to 2 bases and at J to 1 base, leaving 4 bases not matched to a gene. The CDR3 has 15 amino acids. The CDR3 sequence: CASSLPDRENTEAFF. CDR3 coding DNA: TGTGCCAGCAGCTTACCTGACAGGGAGAACACTGAAGCTTTCTTT.

The chain links TRBV19 to TRBJ1-2, with TRBD1 matching 7 bases. Germline assignment: CDR1 LNHDA and CDR2 SQIVND (reference sequence). This CDR3 contains 15 residues. V lost 3 bases, J lost 3 bases, and 7 bases stayed unmatched. CDR3 bases: TGTGCCAGTAGTATGGCAGTCGGACAGGACTATGGCTACACCTTC. Its translation is CASSMAVGQDYGYTF.

For the CDR3, the DNA is TGCGCCAGCAGCTTGGAGCCTAGCGGGACTACAGATACGCAGTATTTT. This gives the protein CASSLEPSGTTDTQYF. This sequence joins TRBV5-1 and TRBJ2-3; 9 nucleotides agree with TRBD2. Trimming took 0 bases from V and 3 from J; bases not matched to a gene: 5. CDR1 is SGHRS, CDR2 YFSETQ, per germline. The CDR3 has 16 residues.

This clone occurred once. This chain connects TRBV18 to TRBJ1-6; D is undetermined. This CDR3 region has 15 residues. CDR1 is KGHSH and CDR2 is LQKENI in the germline V gene. The V gene lost 0 bases and the J gene lost 6 bases, with 9 bases spanning the gap. The CDR3 coding sequence is TGTGCCAGCTCACCACCCGCCGGAGGTAATTCACCCCTCCACTTT. It yields the protein CASSPPAGGNSPLHF.

The chain has TRBV4-1 and TRBJ2-1; perhaps TRBD2 as D (6 bases). Trimming shortened V by 1 base and J by 3 bases, and 19 bases separated the two germline ends. The CDR3 totals 18 residues. The germline gives CDR1 MGHRA, CDR2 YSYEKL. For the CDR3, the DNA is TGCGCCAGCAGCCAAGGGGGATCCGGGACTCCCTACTACAATGAGCAGTTCTTC. Translating it yields CASSQGGSGTPYYNEQFF.

The rearrangement links TRBV11-2 to TRBJ1-4; D uncertain. The germline V and J ends were trimmed by 4 bases and 5 bases, with 2 bases remaining between them. The CDR3 extends over 11 amino acids. Germline V lookup: CDR1 SGHAT, CDR2 FQNNGV. The CDR3 loop is CASSSNEKLFF. The CDR3 region has the DNA TGTGCCAGCAGCTCAAATGAAAAACTGTTTTTT.

The genes are TRBV13 and TRBJ2-7; 9 nucleotides line up with TRBD1. This CDR3 comprises 16 residues. Germline V gives CDR1 PRHDT, CDR2 FYEKMQ (reference sequence). V shed 5 bases, J shed 6 bases, and the junction held 14 bases outside the gene matches. The CDR3 region is CASSLEERTGVAEQYF. In nucleotides, the CDR3 is TGTGCCAGCAGCCTAGAAGAGAGGACAGGGGTCGCCGAGCAGTACTTC.

The chain links TRBV28 to TRBJ2-7, with D unresolved. Germline assignment: CDR1 MDHEN and CDR2 SYDVKM. The CDR3 totals 12 residues. Deletions cut 6 bases from V and 4 bases from J, with 10 bases between. CDR3 protein: CASSPDGYEQYF. As DNA, the CDR3 is TGTGCCAGCAGCCCAGATGGTTACGAGCAGTACTTC.

This clone was observed a single time. This chain joins TRBV2 and TRBJ1-5; 9 bases map to TRBD1. Trimming cost V 4 bases and J 4 bases; bases outside gene matches: 5. Per germline, CDR1 SNHLY and CDR2 FYNNEI. The CDR3 spans 15 residues. For the CDR3, the DNA is TGTGCCAGCAGTGGGGACAGGGTTGGGAATCAGCCCCAGCATTTT. As protein: CASSGDRVGNQPQHF. Based on the CDR3 plus reference TRBV2 and TRBJ1-5, the full variable domain is EPEVTQTPSHQVTQMGQEVILRCVPISNHLYFYWYRQILGQKVEFLVSFYNNEISEKSEIFDDQFSVERPDGSNFTLKIRSTKLEDSAMYFCASSGDRVGNQPQHFGDGTRLSIL.

The chain recombines TRBV11-3 with TRBJ2-2; 15 bases are a match to TRBD2. V lost 0 bases to trimming and J lost 3 bases; unmatched junction nucleotides: 5. Germline V lookup: CDR1 SGHNT, CDR2 YENEEA. This CDR3 comprises 19 residues. Here the CDR3 reads CASSLDWTSGGAHTGELFF. As DNA, the CDR3 is TGTGCCAGCAGCTTAGATTGGACTAGCGGGGGGGCCCACACCGGGGAGCTGTTTTTT.

The genes are TRBV6-4 and TRBJ1-5, with D possibly being TRBD1 (6 bases). Trimming removed 5 bases at V and 7 bases at J, with 12 bases between. In germline, CDR1 is MRHNA, CDR2 SNTAGT. CDR3 length: 13 residues. In DNA form, the CDR3 reads TGTGCCAGCAGTCCAGGGGCTGGACAGCCCCAGCATTTT. This translates into CASSPGAGQPQHF.

The rearrangement joins TRBV19 to TRBJ1-1; D perhaps matches TRBD1 (5 bases). This CDR3 has 14 residues. Deletions cut 5 bases from V and 7 bases from J, with 17 bases between. From germline, CDR1 is LNHDA and CDR2 SQIVND (reference sequence). The CDR3 is CASSRTDRGFEAFF. The CDR3 DNA sequence: TGTGCCAGTAGTCGAACCGACAGAGGCTTTGAAGCTTTCTTT.